One and the same sample provided the 26 T cell receptor beta chains below, sequenced in a study of shared clonotypes between healthy human individuals. CD45RO-negative, CCR7-selected cells formed the naive CD8 fraction, which excluded terminally differentiated effector memory CD45RA+ cells. Generated by immunoSEQ multiplex PCR, the TCRdb table keeps only in-frame clones and is missing some. The profile shows under 1 million clones, approximately 96% of them singletons. Input material: naive CD8+ T cells sorted from blood. The source of these receptors is a man aged 30-40 years in good health.

CDR3 coding DNA: TGCGCCAGCAGCCAAGGAGCTTGGACAGGGCTTTATGGCTACACCTTC. Amino acid sequence: CASSQGAWTGLYGYTF. This sequence joins TRBV4-3 and TRBJ1-2, with TRBD1 matching 8 bases. Per germline, CDR1 LGHNA and CDR2 YSLEER. The CDR3 loop spans 16 amino acids. The V segment lost 1 base and the J segment 5 bases; nucleotides outside the gene matches: 9.

The V and J genes are TRBV30 and TRBJ2-7; 9 nucleotides agree with TRBD1. This CDR3 contains 14 residues. Germline V gives CDR1 GTSNPN, CDR2 SVGIG (reference sequence). The J segment lost 2 bases and the V segment lost 8 bases, leaving 10 bases of the junction unmatched. CDR3 bases: TGTGCCGTCTACCCGGGACAGGGCCCCTACGAGCAGTACTTC. Its protein is CAVYPGQGPYEQYF.

Points on this clone: Germline and junction disagree at one end, which may indicate a read error. The chain employs TRBV2 and TRBJ2-1; TRBD1 aligns across 8 bases. The CDR3 runs to 10 residues. Germline-derived CDR1 and CDR2 are SNHLY and FYNNEI. CDR3 in DNA: TGTGCCAGCAGGGGGACAGGTGGAGTCTTC. Its translation is CASRGTGGVF.

The chain uses TRBV7-8 and TRBJ1-5; the D is unclear. V was clipped by 10 bases and J by 15 bases, with 16 bases between them. The CDR3 is made up of 10 amino acids. The germline gives CDR1 SGHVS, CDR2 FQNEAQ. The DNA of the CDR3 is TGTGCCACACTGCACCACACCTGGCATTTT. It codes for CATLHHTWHF.

The chain recombines TRBV9 with TRBJ2-1; D uncertain. This CDR3 is built from 15 residues. Germline V gene lookup returns CDR1 SGDLS and CDR2 YYNGEE. Trimming pared 0 bases from V and 7 bases from J, leaving 14 bases between. This CDR3 is CASSVVVGNLNEQFF. CDR3 DNA: TGTGCCAGCAGCGTAGTCGTGGGGAATCTGAATGAGCAGTTCTTC.

CDR3 protein: CASSFGGGRGEQFF. The CDR3 nucleotides read TGCGCCAGCAGCTTTGGCGGGGGCCGCGGGGAGCAGTTCTTC. The gene calls are TRBV5-1 and TRBJ2-1; tentative D call: TRBD2 (7 bases). CDR1 SGHRS and CDR2 YFSETQ come from the germline V gene. V was cut by 2 bases and J by 10 bases, with 16 bases left in between. CDR3 length: 14 amino acids.

The chain has TRBV29-1 and TRBJ2-1; D is possibly TRBD1 (6 bases). Trimming shortened V by 1 base and J by 4 bases, and 17 bases separated the two germline ends. This CDR3 has 16 amino acids. Looked up from germline, CDR1 is SQVTM and CDR2 is ANQGSEA. CDR3 region: CSVEGGLRSLYNEQFF. Here the CDR3 DNA reads TGCAGCGTTGAAGGGGGGCTGCGTTCCCTTTACAATGAGCAGTTCTTC.

V usage is TRBV7-9 and J usage is TRBJ2-1; D is uncertain. Germline V CDR1 and CDR2: SEHNR, FQNEAQ (reference sequence). The CDR3 totals 13 residues. With 3 bases removed from V and 4 bases from J, the gap between germline ends came to 7 bases. The CDR3 DNA reads TGTGCCAGCAGCTTTTCAGGATACAATGAGCAGTTCTTC. Translated, it gives CASSFSGYNEQFF.

This chain joins TRBV19 and TRBJ2-3, with 8 positions matching TRBD1. V shed 4 bases, J shed 0 bases, and the junction held 6 bases outside the gene matches. The CDR3 has 16 amino acids. The V gene's germline CDR1 is LNHDA and CDR2 SQIVND (reference sequence). DNA of the CDR3: TGTGCCAGTAGTACCGACAGGGGTCATAGCACAGATACGCAGTATTTT. Its protein is CASSTDRGHSTDTQYF.

The CDR3 DNA follows: TGTGCCAGCAGCGAGGGAGGGGTCGATGGGGAGCTGTTTTTT. This translates into CASSEGGVDGELFF. V gene TRBV9 combines with J gene TRBJ2-2; 7 bases match TRBD2. J was trimmed by 8 bases and V by 3 bases; bases with no gene match: 7. The germline V gene has CDR1 SGDLS and CDR2 YYNGEE. This CDR3 region has 14 residues.

This chain connects TRBV6-5 to TRBJ2-1, with TRBD2 matching 11 bases. Unmatched junction bases numbered 4, after V lost 5 bases and J lost 7 bases. CDR3 length: 14 amino acids. CDR1 is MNHEY and CDR2 is SVGAGI in the germline V gene. The CDR3 reads CASSVSGRVNEQFF. The CDR3 region has the DNA TGTGCCAGCAGTGTTAGCGGGAGGGTGAATGAGCAGTTCTTC.

V is TRBV7-9 and J is TRBJ2-6; D unresolved. CDR3 length: 18 residues. Trimming stripped 4 bases from V and 2 bases from J, with 18 bases between. Germline V gene lookup returns CDR1 SEHNR and CDR2 FQNEAQ (reference sequence). The CDR3 sequence is CASSYPFRPPPGANVLTF. The CDR3 nucleotides read TGTGCCAGCAGCTACCCCTTTCGGCCCCCTCCTGGGGCCAACGTCCTGACTTTC.

The chain carries TRBV29-1 and TRBJ1-3; maybe TRBD1 (5 bases). This CDR3 is 15 amino acids long. The germline CDR1 and CDR2 sequences are SQVTM and ANQGSEA. Trimming left V 6 bases short and J 0 bases short, with 15 bases between. CDR3 bases: TGCAGCGTAGCCGGGACGGACTTCTCTGGAAACACCATATATTTT. The encoded protein is CSVAGTDFSGNTIYF.

J is TRBJ2-3 and V is TRBV10-2, with D unclear. V lost 3 bases, J lost 0 bases, and 13 bases lay in between. Germline assignment: CDR1 WSHSY and CDR2 SAAADI. This CDR3 has 16 residues. In DNA, the CDR3 is TGCGCCAGCAGTGACCTGCTAACAACTAGCACAGATACGCAGTATTTT. As protein: CASSDLLTTSTDTQYF.

The rearrangement uses TRBV27 and TRBJ2-7, with D possibly matching TRBD1 (5 bases). The germline V gene encodes CDR1 MNHEY and CDR2 SMNVEV (reference sequence). V lost 4 bases, J lost 2 bases, and 15 bases lay in between. This CDR3 spans 15 amino acids. CDR3 DNA: TGTGCCAGCAGTTACTCACAGGTTAACCCCTACGAGCAGTACTTC. Encoded protein: CASSYSQVNPYEQYF.

This clone was observed once. This chain uses TRBV5-5 with TRBJ2-1; no firm D call. CDR1 is SGHKS, CDR2 YYEKEE, per germline (reference sequence). The V end was cut by 4 bases, the J end by 0 bases, with 11 bases between. CDR3 length: 15 amino acids. The CDR3 DNA sequence: TGTGCCAGCAGCCCGGACGTAAGCTCCTACAATGAGCAGTTCTTC. Amino acids: CASSPDVSSYNEQFF.

The sample holds a few counts of this clone. Other DNA variants within this sample encode the same CDR3. V and J are TRBV27 and TRBJ2-1; D may match TRBD1 or TRBD2 (5 bases each). V was trimmed by 5 bases and J by 10 bases, leaving 12 bases between them. CDR1 and CDR2 from the germline V gene are MNHEY and SMNVEV (reference sequence). The CDR3 is 12 amino acids. The CDR3, as DNA: TGTGCCAGCAGTCTACTCGGGGACGAGCAGTTCTTC. Protein product: CASSLLGDEQFF.

This clone occurred once. In DNA form, the CDR3 reads TGTGCCACCAGCAGAGTGGGGGATCTCGAGCAGTACTTC. Translating it yields CATSRVGDLEQYF. This sequence joins TRBV15 and TRBJ2-7; D tentatively fits TRBD1 or TRBD2 (5 bases each). Germline-derived CDR1 and CDR2 are LNHNV and YYDKDF (reference sequence). V was clipped by 1 base and J by 6 bases, with 10 bases between them. The CDR3 contains 13 residues.

The chain is built from TRBV10-3 and TRBJ1-5, with D possibly TRBD1 on 5 matching bases. Germline CDR1 reads ENHRY; CDR2 reads SYGVKD. V lost 7 bases and J lost 2, with 24 bases in between. The CDR3 is made up of 18 amino acids. CDR3 bases: TGTGCCATCATACGGTTCCAGGGCGGTGATTCTGGCAATCAGCCCCAGCATTTT. Translating gives CAIIRFQGGDSGNQPQHF.

V is TRBV2 and J is TRBJ2-3, with 8 bases identical to TRBD2. This CDR3 has 14 residues. Unmatched junction bases numbered 7, after V lost 7 bases and J lost 4 bases. CDR1 and CDR2 from the germline V gene are SNHLY and FYNNEI. The CDR3 nucleotides read TGTGCCAGCAACCGGGGGGGCTTGGCAGATACGCAGTATTTT. Translating it yields CASNRGGLADTQYF.

V is TRBV6-1 and J is TRBJ2-7, with D hard to call. The length of the CDR3 is 13 residues. The V gene's germline CDR1 is MNHNS and CDR2 SASEGT. V shed 3 bases and J shed 3 bases, with 9 bases lying between them. CDR3 sequence (DNA): TGTGCCAGCAGTGAGGGGTCTCTCTACGAGCAGTACTTC. Protein product: CASSEGSLYEQYF.

The chain joins TRBV7-7 to TRBJ1-1, with a possible D match to TRBD1 (5 bases). CDR1 is SSHAT, CDR2 FNYEAQ, per germline (reference sequence). The CDR3 covers 13 residues. The V end lost 1 base, the J end lost 5 bases, and 8 bases lay between the germline ends. The CDR3 coding sequence is TGTGCCAGCAGCTTAGGAAAGGGGACTGAAGCTTTCTTT. This gives the protein CASSLGKGTEAFF.

The V gene is TRBV20-1, the J gene TRBJ2-1; D uncertain. In germline, CDR1 is DFQATT, CDR2 SNEGSKA (reference sequence). CDR3 length: 11 amino acids. The V end was cut by 1 base, the J end by 6 bases, with 4 bases between. CDR3 residues: CSARAINEQFF. DNA of the CDR3: TGCAGTGCTAGAGCTATCAATGAGCAGTTCTTC.

This sequence joins TRBV5-1 and TRBJ2-3; D call uncertain. Trimming removed 0 bases at V and 0 bases at J, with 8 bases between. This CDR3 has 15 residues. The germline V gene encodes CDR1 SGHRS and CDR2 YFSETQ. The CDR3 DNA is TGCGCCAGCAGCTTGGTGCAGCCTAGCACAGATACGCAGTATTTT. It specifies CASSLVQPSTDTQYF.

The chain joins TRBV28 to TRBJ1-1; D may be TRBD1 (5 bases). The V gene's germline CDR1 is MDHEN and CDR2 SYDVKM. This CDR3 is built from 14 residues. V was clipped by 4 bases and J by 1 base, with 10 bases between them. CDR3 coding DNA: TGTGCCAGCAGTTCGACAGTTAAGAACACTGAAGCTTTCTTT. It translates to CASSSTVKNTEAFF.

The V call is TRBV7-8, the J call TRBJ2-5; D possibly corresponds to TRBD1 (6 bases). Trimming took off 5 bases at V and 5 bases at J, with 18 bases between the two ends. Germline V gives CDR1 SGHVS, CDR2 FQNEAQ. CDR3 length: 15 amino acids. CDR3 bases: TGTGCCAGCAGCCCAAGGACAGTAAGGAGGGAGACCCAGTACTTC. Its translation is CASSPRTVRRETQYF.